Each of the 26 T cell receptor beta chains below was sequenced from the same sample in a study of shared clonotypes between healthy human individuals (dated by TCRdb to the early 2020s). Preparation of the library involved the immunoSEQ multiplex PCR assay. TCRdb took over this immuneACCESS table, retaining in-frame rearrangements with V and J assigned. Such tables are incomplete; in checked studies, under half of the missing clones stem from an unresolved V gene, and the remainder is unexplained. The sample records 2,500,000 or so clones, approximately 92% of which are singletons. Over 0.12% of the sample goes to the ten largest clones. Sequencing input: naive CD4+ T cells sorted from blood. This sample's cell subset or site label indicates: CD45RA+ positively selected. These receptors were taken from a man aged 18 to 35 in good health.

The chain recombines TRBV9 with TRBJ1-6, with a possible D match to TRBD1 (5 bases). The CDR3 runs to 14 residues. V lost 4 bases and J 9 bases, leaving 14 bases between the germline ends. Germline V gives CDR1 SGDLS, CDR2 YYNGEE. The CDR3 loop is CASSPRGTSSPLHF. The CDR3 nucleotides read TGTGCCAGCAGCCCCCGAGGGACGAGTTCACCCCTCCACTTT. The variable domain in full, completed from reference TRBV9 and TRBJ1-6, reads DSGVTQTPKHLITATGQRVTLRCSPRSGDLSVYWYQQSLDQGLQFLIQYYNGEERAKGNILERFSAQQFPDLHSELNLSSLELGDSALYFCASSPRGTSSPLHFGNGTRLTVT.

This chain uses TRBV7-9 with TRBJ1-3; 8 bases are a match to TRBD1. This CDR3 spans 17 amino acids. V gave up 1 base and J gave up 3 bases; unmatched junction bases: 8. Germline values: CDR1 SEHNR, CDR2 FQNEAQ (reference sequence). CDR3 in amino acids: CASSLGETGARGNTIYF. The DNA for the CDR3 is TGTGCCAGCAGCTTAGGGGAGACAGGGGCGCGTGGAAACACCATATATTTT.

With respect to this clone: Within the sample, other DNA sequences also encode this same CDR3. The V gene is TRBV6-5, the J gene TRBJ1-6; D might be TRBD1 (6 bases). This CDR3 is 15 amino acids long. Trimming pared 0 bases from V and 9 bases from J, leaving 12 bases between. The germline V gene encodes CDR1 MNHEY and CDR2 SVGAGI. CDR3 coding DNA: TGTGCCAGCAGTTACTCAAGGGGGTGGGGTTCACCCCTCCACTTT. Translated, it gives CASSYSRGWGSPLHF.

On this clone: Other nucleotide sequences from this sample produce the same CDR3. The chain recombines TRBV10-1 with TRBJ2-7, with TRBD1 matching 7 bases. CDR1 and CDR2 from the germline V gene are WNHNN and SYGVQD (reference sequence). J gave up 6 bases and V 4 bases, and 3 bases lay outside the gene matches. This CDR3 is built from 12 residues. The CDR3 bases are TGCGCCAGCAGTGGACAGGGTAGCGAGCAGTACTTC. The encoded protein is CASSGQGSEQYF.

As to this clone: An end of the junction differs from the germline gene, which may be a read error. The V call is TRBV28, the J call TRBJ1-6; D is ambiguous. Germline CDR1 MDHEN, CDR2 SYDVKM. The CDR3 consists of 14 residues. CDR3 in DNA: TGTGCCAGCAGAAGGGAATCCTTTAATTCACCCCTCCACTTT. It translates to CASRRESFNSPLHF. Drawing the rest from reference TRBV28 and TRBJ1-6, the complete variable domain is DVKVTQSSRYLVKRTGEKVFLECVQDMDHENMFWYRQDPGLGLRLIYFSYDVKMKEKGDIPEGYSVSREKKERFSLILESASTNQTSMYLCASRRESFNSPLHFGNGTRLTVT.

This chain links TRBV6-1 with TRBJ2-2; no clear D gene. Germline V gene sequence: CDR1 MNHNS, CDR2 SASEGT. The V end was cut by 0 bases, the J end by 0 bases, with 5 bases between. The CDR3 sequence is 15 residues long. CDR3 nucleotide sequence: TGTGCCAGCAGTGAAGCGGCAGCGAACACCGGGGAGCTGTTTTTT. It is translated as CASSEAAANTGELFF.

A note on this clone: This sample includes further DNA sequences coding for the same CDR3. J is TRBJ1-2 and V is TRBV5-6; D is uncertain. Trimming cost V 0 bases and J 2 bases, with 5 bases left between them. The CDR3 consists of 13 residues. Germline CDR1 and CDR2: SGHDT and YYEEEE. The chain's CDR3 is CASSLEQNYGYTF. The CDR3 DNA sequence: TGTGCCAGCAGCTTGGAGCAGAACTATGGCTACACCTTC.

The V call is TRBV5-4, the J call TRBJ2-7; TRBD1 agrees at 9 bases. The CDR3 has 15 amino acids. The germline V gene encodes CDR1 SGHNT and CDR2 YYREEE (reference sequence). J gave up 3 bases and V 5 bases, and 9 bases lay outside the gene matches. The CDR3, as DNA: TGTGCCAGCAGGCGCGAACAGGGGGCGGGCTACGAGCAGTACTTC. Amino acids: CASRREQGAGYEQYF.

The chain employs TRBV9 and TRBJ1-6, with unresolved D. V lost 5 bases, J lost 8 bases, and 11 bases lay in between. The germline gives CDR1 SGDLS, CDR2 YYNGEE. This CDR3 has 13 residues. CDR3 bases: TGTGCCAGCAGGGAAACCCGGGATTCACCCCTCCACTTT. The encoded protein is CASRETRDSPLHF. Full variable domain (missing parts from reference TRBV9 and TRBJ1-6): DSGVTQTPKHLITATGQRVTLRCSPRSGDLSVYWYQQSLDQGLQFLIQYYNGEERAKGNILERFSAQQFPDLHSELNLSSLELGDSALYFCASRETRDSPLHFGNGTRLTVT.

The chain recombines TRBV5-1 with TRBJ1-1; D is unclear. This CDR3 has 12 residues. Trimming stripped 7 bases from V and 6 bases from J, with 13 bases between. Germline assignment: CDR1 SGHRS and CDR2 YFSETQ. The CDR3 reads CASGITRPEAFF. DNA of the CDR3: TGCGCCAGCGGGATCACGCGACCTGAAGCTTTCTTT.

On this clone: Other DNA sequences in the sample encode the same CDR3. J is TRBJ1-1 and V is TRBV7-2, with 7 bases fitting TRBD1. CDR1 is SGHTA and CDR2 is FQGNSA in the germline V gene. The CDR3 contains 14 residues. Trimming took 4 bases from V and 0 from J; bases not matched to a gene: 2. The CDR3 region has the DNA TGTGCCAGCAGCTCGGACAGGTTGAACACTGAAGCTTTCTTT. It specifies CASSSDRLNTEAFF. The whole variable domain, remainder taken from reference TRBV7-2 and TRBJ1-1, is GAGVSQSPSNKVTEKGKDVELRCDPISGHTALYWYRQSLGQGLEFLIYFQGNSAPDKSGLPSDRFSAERTGGSVSTLTIQRTQQEDSAVYLCASSSDRLNTEAFFGQGTRLTVV.

This rearrangement joins TRBV5-8 to TRBJ2-1, with 11 bases matching TRBD2. This CDR3 contains 15 residues. Germline V gives CDR1 SGHTS, CDR2 YDEGEE. After removal of 4 bases from V and 8 bases from J, the junction contained 8 bases not matched to a gene. As DNA, the CDR3 is TGTGCCAGCAGCCGGACCGGGACTAGCGGCCATGAGCAGTTCTTC. This gives the protein CASSRTGTSGHEQFF.

This clone was observed once. The chain couples TRBV29-1 to TRBJ2-3; TRBD2 matches 8 bases. V lost 7 bases to trimming and J lost 0 bases; unmatched junction nucleotides: 6. Germline loops: CDR1 SQVTM, CDR2 ANQGSEA. The CDR3 consists of 14 residues. CDR3: CSASGGGSTDTQYF. The CDR3 DNA reads as TGCAGCGCCTCCGGGGGGGGTAGCACAGATACGCAGTATTTT.

The chain links TRBV6-5 to TRBJ1-5, with 7 positions matching TRBD1. V was clipped by 4 bases and J by 5 bases; unmatched bases: 5. The germline V gene encodes CDR1 MNHEY and CDR2 SVGAGI. CDR3 length equals 14 residues. The CDR3 DNA reads as TGTGCCAGCAGTTCGGCCCAGGGGGATCAGCCCCAGCATTTT. As protein: CASSSAQGDQPQHF.

This chain uses TRBV4-3 with TRBJ1-2; a possible D gene is TRBD1 (5 bases). Trimming left V 0 bases short and J 5 bases short, with 13 bases between. Germline-derived CDR1 and CDR2 are LGHNA and YSLEER. The CDR3 length is 15 residues. The CDR3 bases are TGCGCCAGCAGCCAAGACCGGCAGGGATCGTATGGCTACACCTTC. Translated, it gives CASSQDRQGSYGYTF.

This clone was seen a few times. The chain uses TRBV18 and TRBJ1-5, with 10 nucleotides matching TRBD1. V trimming: 5 bases; J trimming: 3 bases; junction bases outside the gene matches: 4. Germline CDR1 and CDR2: KGHSH and LQKENI. The length of the CDR3 is 15 residues. The CDR3 loop reads CASSNDRGPNQPQHF. CDR3 sequence (DNA): TGTGCCAGCTCAAACGACAGGGGGCCCAATCAGCCCCAGCATTTT.

The J gene is TRBJ2-3, the V gene TRBV30; 8 bases are shared with TRBD2. The J segment lost 8 bases and the V segment lost 2 bases, leaving 6 bases of the junction unmatched. There are 13 residues in the CDR3. The germline V gene encodes CDR1 GTSNPN and CDR2 SVGIG (reference sequence). Here the CDR3 DNA reads TGTGCCTGGAGTTCGACTAGCGCCGGTACGCAGTATTTT. Encoded protein: CAWSSTSAGTQYF. The complete variable domain, with remaining parts taken from reference TRBV30 and TRBJ2-3, reads SQTIHQWPATLVQPVGSPLSLECTVEGTSNPNLYWYRQAAGRGLQLLFYSVGIGQISSEVPQNLSASRPQDRQFILSSKKLLLSDSGFYLCAWSSTSAGTQYFGPGTRLTVL.

The chain combines TRBV2 with TRBJ1-1; 7 positions agree with TRBD1. CDR1 and CDR2 (germline): SNHLY, FYNNEI. V trimming: 4 bases; J trimming: 5 bases; junction bases outside the gene matches: 7. The CDR3 totals 14 residues. CDR3 region: CASSGDRERTEAFF. In DNA form, the CDR3 reads TGTGCCAGCAGTGGAGACAGGGAAAGAACTGAAGCTTTCTTT. Using reference TRBV2 and TRBJ1-1 for the parts outside the CDR3, the full variable domain is EPEVTQTPSHQVTQMGQEVILRCVPISNHLYFYWYRQILGQKVEFLVSFYNNEISEKSEIFDDQFSVERPDGSNFTLKIRSTKLEDSAMYFCASSGDRERTEAFFGQGTRLTVV.

The genes are TRBV6-5 and TRBJ1-2; maybe TRBD1 (6 bases). The V gene lost 3 bases and the J gene lost 8 bases, with 10 bases spanning the gap. CDR3 size: 12 residues. The germline V gene encodes CDR1 MNHEY and CDR2 SVGAGI. CDR3 loop: CASSYPGAGYTF. DNA of the CDR3: TGTGCCAGCAGTTATCCGGGGGCGGGCTACACCTTC.

The gene calls are TRBV30 and TRBJ1-1; no definite D call. CDR3 length: 14 amino acids. Germline CDR1 GTSNPN, CDR2 SVGIG (reference sequence). The V and J ends lost 1 base and 2 bases respectively, with 11 bases between them. The CDR3 DNA reads as TGTGCCTGGAGTGGGGTGGGGTCTAACACTGAAGCTTTCTTT. Translated, it gives CAWSGVGSNTEAFF.

A single count supports this clone. V is TRBV18 and J is TRBJ2-3; 9 positions match TRBD1. V trimming: 4 bases; J trimming: 0 bases; junction bases outside the gene matches: 11. The CDR3 runs to 18 residues. CDR1 and CDR2 (germline): KGHSH, LQKENI. The CDR3 DNA reads TGTGCCAGCTCACGCCTGGGACAGGGTTTGGGGAGCACAGATACGCAGTATTTT. Translation: CASSRLGQGLGSTDTQYF.

This chain joins TRBV14 and TRBJ2-5; D unclear. The CDR3 has 16 residues. Trimming stripped 1 base from V and 4 bases from J, with 16 bases between. The germline V gene has CDR1 SGHDN and CDR2 FVKESK. CDR3 bases: TGTGCCAGCAGCCAAGGACAAGCTGGGTGGGGAGAGACCCAGTACTTC. Translated: CASSQGQAGWGETQYF.

The chain carries TRBV19 and TRBJ2-3; 11 nucleotides agree with TRBD2. The V gene's germline CDR1 is LNHDA and CDR2 SQIVND (reference sequence). Losses at the gene ends were 8 bases for V and 6 bases for J; bases not matched to a gene: 13. The CDR3 has 16 residues. This chain's CDR3 is CASRITVAGGVDTQYF. In nucleotides, the CDR3 is TGTGCCAGTCGGATAACGGTAGCGGGGGGGGTCGATACGCAGTATTTT.

The chain carries TRBV28 and TRBJ2-3; no clear D. Germline assignment: CDR1 MDHEN and CDR2 SYDVKM. The V end lost 5 bases, the J end lost 4 bases, and 7 bases lay between the germline ends. This CDR3 contains 12 residues. The chain's CDR3 is CASSIPPDTQYF. Here the CDR3 DNA reads TGTGCCAGCAGTATACCGCCAGATACGCAGTATTTT.

The chain is built from TRBV12-5 and TRBJ2-7, with a possible D match to TRBD2 (8 bases). V gave up 5 bases and J gave up 5 bases, with 16 bases separating them. The germline CDR1 and CDR2 sequences are LGHNT and FRNRAP. The CDR3 loop spans 14 amino acids. CDR3 in amino acids: CASGQGLGGHEQYF. Written as DNA, the CDR3 is TGTGCTAGTGGTCAGGGACTAGGGGGCCACGAGCAGTACTTC.

The gene calls are TRBV4-2 and TRBJ2-5, with 8 bases fitting TRBD2. This CDR3 is 21 amino acids long. Germline CDR1 LGHNA, CDR2 YNFKEQ. V lost 0 bases, J lost 1 base, and 19 bases stayed unmatched. CDR3 loop: CASSQETPPGLVGGGQETQYF. CDR3 DNA sequence: TGTGCCAGCAGCCAAGAGACTCCTCCGGGACTAGTGGGGGGCGGCCAAGAGACCCAGTACTTC.